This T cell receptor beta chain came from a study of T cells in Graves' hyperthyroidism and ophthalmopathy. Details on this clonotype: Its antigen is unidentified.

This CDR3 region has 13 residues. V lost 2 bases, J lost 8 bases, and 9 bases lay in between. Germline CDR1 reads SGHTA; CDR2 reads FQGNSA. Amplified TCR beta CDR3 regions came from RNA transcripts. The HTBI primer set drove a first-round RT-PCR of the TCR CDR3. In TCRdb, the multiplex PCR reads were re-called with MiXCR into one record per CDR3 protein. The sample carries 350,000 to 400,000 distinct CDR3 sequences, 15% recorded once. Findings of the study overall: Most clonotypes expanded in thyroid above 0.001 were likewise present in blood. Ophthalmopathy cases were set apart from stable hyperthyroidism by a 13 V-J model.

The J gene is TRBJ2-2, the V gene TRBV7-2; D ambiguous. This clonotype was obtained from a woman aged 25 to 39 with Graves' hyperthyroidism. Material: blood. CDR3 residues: CASSLRIEGELFF. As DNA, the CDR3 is TGTGCCAGCAGCTTACGAATCGAGGGGGAGCTGTTTTTT. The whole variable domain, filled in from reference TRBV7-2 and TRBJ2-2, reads GAGVSQSPSNKVTEKGKDVELRCDPISGHTALYWYRQSLGQGLEFLIYFQGNSAPDKSGLPSDRFSAERTGGSVSTLTIQRTQQEDSAVYLCASSLRIEGELFFGEGSRLTVL.